This T cell receptor beta chain originates from a study of OX40 agonist ivuxolimab in advanced cancers. Comments on this clone: The junction differs from germline at one of its ends, possibly a read error.

The CDR3 loop spans 14 amino acids. The germline gives CDR1 MDHEN, CDR2 SYDVKM. Libraries were prepared by immunoSEQ multiplex PCR; TCRdb keeps only in-frame clonotypes and omits some of them. The repertoire holds about 19,000 clones, with about 92% as singletons. The TCR originated in an adult with an advanced solid tumor such as melanoma, head and neck, liver or kidney cancer. The sample here was CD4+ or CD8+ T cells sorted from blood, taken in a trial of the OX40 agonist ivuxolimab. The chain carries TRBV28 and TRBJ2-7; D unresolved. The CDR3 loop is CASTLRRQEYEQYF. The CDR3 nucleotides read TGTGCCAGCACTTTAAGGCGGCAGGAGTACGAGCAGTACTTC.